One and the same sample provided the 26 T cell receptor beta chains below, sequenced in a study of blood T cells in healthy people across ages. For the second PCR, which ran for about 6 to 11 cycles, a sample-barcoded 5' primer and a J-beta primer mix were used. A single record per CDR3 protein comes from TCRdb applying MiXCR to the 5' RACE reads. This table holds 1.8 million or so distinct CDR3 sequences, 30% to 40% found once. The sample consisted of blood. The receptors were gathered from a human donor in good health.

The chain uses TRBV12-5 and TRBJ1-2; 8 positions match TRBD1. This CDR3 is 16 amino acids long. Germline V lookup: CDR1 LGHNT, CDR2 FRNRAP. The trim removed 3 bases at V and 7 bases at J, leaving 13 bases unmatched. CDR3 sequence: CASGFGQGGGGSGYTF. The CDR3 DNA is TGTGCTAGTGGTTTCGGACAGGGCGGGGGTGGAAGTGGCTACACCTTC.

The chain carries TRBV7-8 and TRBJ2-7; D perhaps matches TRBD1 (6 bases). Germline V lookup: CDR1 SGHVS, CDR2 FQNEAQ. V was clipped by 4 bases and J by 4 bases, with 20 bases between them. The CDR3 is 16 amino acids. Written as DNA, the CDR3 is TGTGCCAGCAGCTGGGAACAGGGAGAACTATCTTACGAGCAGTACTTC. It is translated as CASSWEQGELSYEQYF.

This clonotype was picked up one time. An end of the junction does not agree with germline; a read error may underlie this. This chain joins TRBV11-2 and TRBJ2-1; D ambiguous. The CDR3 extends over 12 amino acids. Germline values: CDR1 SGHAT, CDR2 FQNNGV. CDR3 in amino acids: CASSPPEDEQIF. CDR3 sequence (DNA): TGTGCCAGCAGCCCCCCCGAAGATGAGCAGATCTTC.

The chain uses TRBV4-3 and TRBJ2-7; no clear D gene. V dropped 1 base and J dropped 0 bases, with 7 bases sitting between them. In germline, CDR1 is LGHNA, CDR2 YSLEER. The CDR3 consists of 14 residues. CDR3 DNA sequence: TGCGCCAGCAGCCAAGGGCCGTACTCCTACGAGCAGTACTTC. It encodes CASSQGPYSYEQYF.

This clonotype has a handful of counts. CDR3 coding DNA: TGTGCCAGCAGTGAATCCCCCCCCACAGAGGTCGGCTACACCTTC. As protein: CASSESPPTEVGYTF. The chain is built from TRBV25-1 and TRBJ1-2; D remains unclear. Germline lookup yields CDR1 MGHDK and CDR2 SYGVNS. This CDR3 is built from 15 residues. Between the trimmed V and J ends, which lost 1 base and 8 bases, there was a span of 17 bases.

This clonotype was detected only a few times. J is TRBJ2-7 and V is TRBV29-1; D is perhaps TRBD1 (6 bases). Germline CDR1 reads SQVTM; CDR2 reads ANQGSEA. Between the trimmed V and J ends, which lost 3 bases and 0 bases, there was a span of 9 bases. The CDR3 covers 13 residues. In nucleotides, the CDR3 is TGCAGCGTTGATCTACAGGGCTCCTACGAGCAGTACTTC. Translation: CSVDLQGSYEQYF.

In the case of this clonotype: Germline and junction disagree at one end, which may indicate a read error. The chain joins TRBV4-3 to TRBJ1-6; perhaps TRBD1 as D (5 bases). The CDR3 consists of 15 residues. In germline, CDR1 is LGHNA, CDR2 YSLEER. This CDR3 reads CASSQYGQGYSPLYF. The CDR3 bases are TGCGCCAGCAGCCAATACGGCCAGGGATATTCACCCCTCTACTTT.

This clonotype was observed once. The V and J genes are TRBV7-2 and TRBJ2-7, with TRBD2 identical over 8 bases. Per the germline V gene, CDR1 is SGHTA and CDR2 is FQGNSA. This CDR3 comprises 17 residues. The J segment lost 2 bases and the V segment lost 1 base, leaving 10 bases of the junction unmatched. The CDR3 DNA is TGTGCCAGCAGCTTAGGCTATACGGGGCGGGGGGCCTACGAGCAGTACTTC. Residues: CASSLGYTGRGAYEQYF.

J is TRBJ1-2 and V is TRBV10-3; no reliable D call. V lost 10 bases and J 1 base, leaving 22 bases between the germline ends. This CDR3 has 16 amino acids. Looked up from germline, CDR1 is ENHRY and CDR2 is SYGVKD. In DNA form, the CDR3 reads TGTGCCACCAACTCCGACCTGATAACTATTAACTATGGCTACACCTTC. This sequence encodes CATNSDLITINYGYTF.

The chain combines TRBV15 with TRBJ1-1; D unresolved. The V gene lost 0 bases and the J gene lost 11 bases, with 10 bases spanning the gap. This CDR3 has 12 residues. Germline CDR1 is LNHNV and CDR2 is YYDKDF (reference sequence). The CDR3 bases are TGTGCCACCAGCAGAGAATTGGAAGGGGCTTTCTTT. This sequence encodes CATSRELEGAFF.

CDR3 sequence reads: CASSTSGTGTGELFF. In DNA form, the CDR3 reads TGTGCCAGTTCGACTTCCGGGACAGGGACCGGGGAGCTGTTTTTT. This chain joins TRBV6-5 and TRBJ2-2; 9 positions agree with TRBD1. Germline-derived CDR1 and CDR2 are MNHEY and SVGAGI. The CDR3 totals 15 residues. The V and J ends lost 9 bases and 5 bases, in that order; junction bases with no gene match: 10.

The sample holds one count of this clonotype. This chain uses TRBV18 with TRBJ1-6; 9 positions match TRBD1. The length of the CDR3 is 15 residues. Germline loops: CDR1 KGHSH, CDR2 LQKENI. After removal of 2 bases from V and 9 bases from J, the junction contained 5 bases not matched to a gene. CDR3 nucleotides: TGTGCCAGCTCACCAACGGGACAGGGAGGTTCACCCCTCCACTTT. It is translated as CASSPTGQGGSPLHF.

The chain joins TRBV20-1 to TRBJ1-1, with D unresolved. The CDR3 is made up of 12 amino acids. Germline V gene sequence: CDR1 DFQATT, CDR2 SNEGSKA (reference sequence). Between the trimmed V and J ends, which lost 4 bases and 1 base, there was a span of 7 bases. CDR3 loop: CSATVQNTEAFF. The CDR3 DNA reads TGCAGTGCTACAGTCCAGAACACTGAAGCTTTCTTT.

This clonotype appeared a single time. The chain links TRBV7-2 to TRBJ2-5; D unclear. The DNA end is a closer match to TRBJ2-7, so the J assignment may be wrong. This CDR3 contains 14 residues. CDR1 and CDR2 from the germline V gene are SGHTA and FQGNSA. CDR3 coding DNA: TGTGCCAGCAGCTTCGTAACAGAGGCCTACGAGCAGTACTTC. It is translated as CASSFVTEAYEQYF.

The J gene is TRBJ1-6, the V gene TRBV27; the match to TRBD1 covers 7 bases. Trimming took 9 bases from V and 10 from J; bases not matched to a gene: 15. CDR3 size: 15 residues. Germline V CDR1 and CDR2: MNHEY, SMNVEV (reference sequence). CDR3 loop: CASRTTGTVISPLHF. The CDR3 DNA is TGTGCCAGTCGTACCACCGGGACAGTGATCTCACCCCTCCACTTT.

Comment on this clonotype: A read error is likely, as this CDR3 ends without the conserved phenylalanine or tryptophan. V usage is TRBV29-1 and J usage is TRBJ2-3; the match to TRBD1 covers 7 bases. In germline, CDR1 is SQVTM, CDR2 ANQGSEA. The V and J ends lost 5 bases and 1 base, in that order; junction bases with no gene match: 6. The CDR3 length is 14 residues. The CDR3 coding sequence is TGCAGCGTTACAGGGGTTTTCGGCACAGATACGCAGTATTTG. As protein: CSVTGVFGTDTQYL.

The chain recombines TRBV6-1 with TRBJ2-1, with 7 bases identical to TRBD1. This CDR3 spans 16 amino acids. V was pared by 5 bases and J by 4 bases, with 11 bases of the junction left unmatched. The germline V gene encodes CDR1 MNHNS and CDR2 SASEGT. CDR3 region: CASSQGQELLYNEQFF. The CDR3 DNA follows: TGTGCCAGCAGTCAAGGACAGGAATTATTATACAATGAGCAGTTCTTC.

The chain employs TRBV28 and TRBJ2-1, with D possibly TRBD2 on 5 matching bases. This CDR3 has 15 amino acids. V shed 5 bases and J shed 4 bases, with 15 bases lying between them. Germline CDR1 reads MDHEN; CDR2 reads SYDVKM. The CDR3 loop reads CASSIPRRGYNEQFF. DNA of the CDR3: TGTGCCAGCAGTATCCCACGGCGAGGGTACAATGAGCAGTTCTTC.

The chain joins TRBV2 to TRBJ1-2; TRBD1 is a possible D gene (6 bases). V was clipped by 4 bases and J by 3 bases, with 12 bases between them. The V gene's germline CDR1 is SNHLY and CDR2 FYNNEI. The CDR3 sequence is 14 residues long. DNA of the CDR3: TGTGCCAGCAGTGTTTCCGGGACATACTATGGCTACACCTTC. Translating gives CASSVSGTYYGYTF.

The CDR3 loop reads CASTSRVSYEQYF. The CDR3 DNA reads TGTGCCAGCACCTCAAGGGTCTCCTACGAGCAGTACTTC. V usage is TRBV6-2 or TRBV6-3 and J usage is TRBJ2-7; no firm D call. This CDR3 contains 13 residues. The V gene lost 7 bases and the J gene lost 0 bases, with 10 bases spanning the gap. Germline V gene lookup returns CDR1 MNHEY and CDR2 SVGEGT.

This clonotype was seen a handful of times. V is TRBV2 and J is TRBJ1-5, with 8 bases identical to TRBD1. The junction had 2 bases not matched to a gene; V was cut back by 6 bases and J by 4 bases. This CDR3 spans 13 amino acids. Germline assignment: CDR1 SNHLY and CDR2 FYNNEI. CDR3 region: CASRTGVNQPQHF. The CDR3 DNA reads TGTGCCAGCAGGACAGGGGTTAATCAGCCCCAGCATTTT. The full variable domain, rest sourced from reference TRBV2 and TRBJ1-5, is EPEVTQTPSHQVTQMGQEVILRCVPISNHLYFYWYRQILGQKVEFLVSFYNNEISEKSEIFDDQFSVERPDGSNFTLKIRSTKLEDSAMYFCASRTGVNQPQHFGDGTRLSIL.

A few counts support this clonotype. The DNA for the CDR3 is TGCAGTGCCGCCCGGGACAGGGGTAGCGGCTACACCTTC. Protein: CSAARDRGSGYTF. The chain combines TRBV20-1 with TRBJ1-2; 10 nucleotides line up with TRBD1. This CDR3 is 13 amino acids long. Trimming took 6 bases from V and 8 from J; bases not matched to a gene: 9. In germline, CDR1 is DFQATT, CDR2 SNEGSKA (reference sequence).

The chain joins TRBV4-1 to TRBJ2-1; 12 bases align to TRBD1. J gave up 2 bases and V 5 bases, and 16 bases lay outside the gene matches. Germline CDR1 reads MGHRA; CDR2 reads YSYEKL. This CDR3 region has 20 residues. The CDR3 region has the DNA TGCGCCAGCAGCGAATCCTCGGGACAGGGGGCATTTAACACCTACAATGAGCAGTTCTTC. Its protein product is CASSESSGQGAFNTYNEQFF.

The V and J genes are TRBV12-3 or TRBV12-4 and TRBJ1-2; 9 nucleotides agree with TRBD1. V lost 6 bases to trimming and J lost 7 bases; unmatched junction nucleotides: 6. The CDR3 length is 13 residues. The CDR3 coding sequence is TGTGCCAGCAGACCCGGGACAGGGTTTGGCTACACCTTC. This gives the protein CASRPGTGFGYTF.

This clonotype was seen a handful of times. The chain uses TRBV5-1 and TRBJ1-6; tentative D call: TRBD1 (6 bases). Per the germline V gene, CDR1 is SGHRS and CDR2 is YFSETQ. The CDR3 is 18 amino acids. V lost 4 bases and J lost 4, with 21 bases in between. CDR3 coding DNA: TGCGCCAGCAGCACGGGTTCCGGAGGGGGACGATATAATTCACCCCTCCACTTT. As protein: CASSTGSGGGRYNSPLHF.

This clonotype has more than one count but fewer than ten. For the CDR3, the DNA is TGTGCCAGCTCGGTTCAGGGGAGTTTCTACGAGCAGTACTTC. Amino acid sequence: CASSVQGSFYEQYF. This rearrangement joins TRBV2 to TRBJ2-7; tentative D call: TRBD1 (6 bases). The CDR3 has 14 residues. Looked up from germline, CDR1 is SNHLY and CDR2 is FYNNEI. Trimming pared 8 bases from V and 3 bases from J, leaving 17 bases between.